Each of the 18 T cell receptor beta chains below was sequenced from the same sample in a study of T-cell reconstitution after alpha-beta-depleted transplantation in children. Unique molecular identifiers were incorporated into the prepared TCRbeta library. TCRdb reanalysed the PCR reads using MiXCR and keeps one entry per CDR3 protein. The sample shows roughly 590,000 distinct CDR3 sequences, roughly 17% of them seen only once. Sequenced material: PBMCs from the stem cell graft donor, taken from the stem cell graft. These receptors were taken from a human donor who donated a stem cell graft to a child with acute myeloid leukemia.

A few counts support this clonotype. V and J are TRBV5-1 and TRBJ2-1; D is unresolved. The germline V and J ends were trimmed by 2 bases and 1 base, with 13 bases remaining between them. The CDR3 covers 16 residues. Germline CDR1 is SGHRS and CDR2 is YFSETQ. DNA of the CDR3: TGCGCCAGCAGCTTTTTACCCGGAACTTCCTACAATGAGCAGTTCTTC. Protein sequence: CASSFLPGTSYNEQFF.

This clonotype was detected only a few times. The chain employs TRBV7-2 and TRBJ1-5; TRBD1 agrees at 7 bases. The trim removed 5 bases at V and 3 bases at J, leaving 7 bases unmatched. Germline V CDR1 and CDR2: SGHTA, FQGNSA. The length of the CDR3 is 15 residues. The CDR3 sequence: CASSPRGTANQPQHF. Written as DNA, the CDR3 is TGTGCCAGCAGCCCCAGAGGGACAGCCAATCAGCCCCAGCATTTT.

This chain uses TRBV7-3 with TRBJ1-1; 8 nucleotides match TRBD1. The CDR3 is 16 amino acids. From germline, CDR1 is SGHTA and CDR2 FQGTGA. Trimming removed 0 bases from V and 4 bases from J; junction bases left unmatched: 7. CDR3 sequence (DNA): TGTGCCAGCAGCTTAACTAACCAGGGGGCGTTCACTGAAGCTTTCTTT. Its protein is CASSLTNQGAFTEAFF. The entire variable domain, with the rest obtained from reference TRBV7-3 and TRBJ1-1, is as follows: GAGVSQTPSNKVTEKGKYVELRCDPISGHTALYWYRQSLGQGPEFLIYFQGTGAADDSGLPNDRFFAVRPEGSVSTLKIQRTERGDSAVYLCASSLTNQGAFTEAFFGQGTRLTVV.

The chain has TRBV3-1 and TRBJ2-2; no clear D gene. CDR3 size: 15 residues. The germline V and J ends were trimmed by 0 bases and 6 bases, with 11 bases remaining between them. Germline CDR1 LGHDT, CDR2 YNNKEL (reference sequence). CDR3 nucleotides: TGTGCCAGCAGCCAAGATCTTGCGGCGGCCGGGGAGCTGTTTTTT. This sequence encodes CASSQDLAAAGELFF.

This clonotype was picked up a small number of times. The chain combines TRBV11-2 with TRBJ2-7; D is undetermined. The germline CDR1 and CDR2 sequences are SGHAT and FQNNGV. V was pared by 1 base and J by 2 bases, with 6 bases between. This CDR3 is 13 amino acids long. CDR3 sequence: CASSLALTYEQYV. CDR3 coding DNA: TGTGCCAGCAGCTTAGCCTTGACCTACGAGCAGTACGTC.

This clonotype was detected many times. This chain links TRBV20-1 with TRBJ2-2; 7 bases are shared with TRBD2. This CDR3 contains 14 residues. Trimming cost V 1 base and J 6 bases; bases outside gene matches: 5. Germline V gene lookup returns CDR1 DFQATT and CDR2 SNEGSKA (reference sequence). Here the CDR3 reads CSARGGLSPGELFF. The CDR3 DNA reads as TGCAGTGCTAGAGGGGGACTATCCCCCGGGGAGCTGTTTTTT.

The J gene is TRBJ2-5, the V gene TRBV13; 11 positions match TRBD2. V dropped 5 bases and J dropped 1; count of bases not matched to a gene: 6. Germline-derived CDR1 and CDR2 are PRHDT and FYEKMQ (reference sequence). This CDR3 has 16 residues. This CDR3 is CASSPRLAGRQETQYF. The CDR3, as DNA: TGTGCCAGCAGCCCTCGACTAGCGGGGCGCCAAGAGACCCAGTACTTC.

The J gene is TRBJ2-5, the V gene TRBV20-1; TRBD1 agrees at 10 bases. The CDR3 consists of 14 residues. Unmatched junction bases numbered 6, after V lost 6 bases and J lost 2 bases. Germline V gene data show CDR1 as DFQATT and CDR2 as SNEGSKA (reference sequence). CDR3 in DNA: TGCAGTGCCGGGGACAGGGGTTTTCAAGAGACCCAGTACTTC. This sequence encodes CSAGDRGFQETQYF.

Details on this clonotype: It may be a read error: a sequence one base away is much more abundant. The J gene is TRBJ2-3, the V gene TRBV6-1, with D maybe TRBD1 (6 bases). The CDR3 totals 15 residues. The germline V and J ends were trimmed by 10 bases and 0 bases, with 17 bases remaining between them. Per the germline V gene, CDR1 is MNHNS and CDR2 is SASEGT. The CDR3 DNA follows: TGTGCCAACATAAGTAAACAGGGTAGCACAGATACGCAGTATTTT. This codes for CANISKQGSTDTQYF.

This clonotype was detected many times. The chain couples TRBV20-1 to TRBJ1-5, with a weak D call TRBD1 (5 bases). The V gene's germline CDR1 is DFQATT and CDR2 SNEGSKA (reference sequence). CDR3 length equals 15 residues. The V and J ends lost 6 bases and 4 bases respectively, with 19 bases between them. CDR3 region: CSATPSGTRNQPQHF. The CDR3 DNA follows: TGCAGTGCCACCCCGTCCGGGACGAGAAATCAGCCCCAGCATTTT.

This clonotype was seen at least ten times. J is TRBJ2-2 and V is TRBV27, with unresolved D. The CDR3 consists of 13 residues. The V and J ends lost 6 bases and 1 base respectively, with 6 bases between them. Germline CDR1 and CDR2: MNHEY and SMNVEV (reference sequence). The CDR3 loop reads CASSPLNTGELFF. Written as DNA, the CDR3 is TGTGCCAGCAGCCCCCTGAACACCGGGGAGCTGTTTTTT.

This clonotype has at least ten counts. This chain joins TRBV27 and TRBJ2-1; 11 bases are shared with TRBD2. There are 12 residues in the CDR3. The J segment lost 10 bases and the V segment lost 5 bases, leaving 1 base of the junction unmatched. Germline V gene lookup returns CDR1 MNHEY and CDR2 SMNVEV (reference sequence). In DNA form, the CDR3 reads TGTGCCAGCAGTAGACTAGCGGGGGAGCAGTTCTTC. It specifies CASSRLAGEQFF.

This rearrangement joins TRBV28 to TRBJ2-5, with D unresolved. The CDR3 consists of 11 residues. In germline, CDR1 is MDHEN, CDR2 SYDVKM. V lost 7 bases and J 5 bases, leaving 8 bases between the germline ends. The CDR3 DNA follows: TGTGCCAGCAATCCCTGGGAGACCCAGTACTTC. This codes for CASNPWETQYF.

This clonotype was found a few times. V is TRBV4-1 and J is TRBJ2-2; no firm D call. V dropped 0 bases and J dropped 4 bases, with 9 bases sitting between them. Germline CDR1 and CDR2: MGHRA and YSYEKL. The CDR3 totals 15 residues. This CDR3 reads CASSQEAKLTGELFF. In nucleotides, the CDR3 is TGCGCCAGCAGCCAAGAGGCTAAACTCACCGGGGAGCTGTTTTTT.

There are many counts of this clonotype. This sequence joins TRBV24-1 and TRBJ2-3; D could derive from TRBD1 or TRBD2 (6 bases each). Germline loops: CDR1 KGHDR, CDR2 SFDVKD. V was pared by 4 bases and J by 0 bases, with 10 bases between. This CDR3 contains 15 residues. CDR3 in amino acids: CATSEGGSSTDTQYF. The CDR3 DNA sequence: TGTGCCACCAGTGAGGGGGGCTCTAGCACAGATACGCAGTATTTT.

This chain links TRBV4-3 with TRBJ1-4; the D is unclear. Germline V gene lookup returns CDR1 LGHNA and CDR2 YSLEER. Trimming took 9 bases from V and 7 from J, leaving 18 bases between them. This CDR3 region has 14 residues. In nucleotides, the CDR3 is TGCGCCAGAGAAAGGAACCCTAATAGTGAAAAACTGTTTTTT. The encoded protein is CARERNPNSEKLFF.

This clonotype was detected ten times or more. This chain joins TRBV5-5 and TRBJ1-5, with D unresolved. This CDR3 comprises 15 residues. With 0 bases removed from V and 4 bases from J, the gap between germline ends came to 11 bases. Germline V lookup: CDR1 SGHKS, CDR2 YYEKEE (reference sequence). CDR3 in amino acids: CASSLAGGRNQPQHF. In DNA, the CDR3 is TGTGCCAGCAGCTTGGCGGGAGGGAGGAATCAGCCCCAGCATTTT.

This clonotype was counted between two and nine times. J is TRBJ2-7 and V is TRBV4-3; either TRBD1 or TRBD2 may fit D (5 bases each). Germline assignment: CDR1 LGHNA and CDR2 YSLEER. The CDR3 covers 16 residues. V shed 0 bases and J shed 7 bases, with 19 bases lying between them. Here the CDR3 reads CASSQDLGEGTREQYF. For the CDR3, the DNA is TGCGCCAGCAGCCAAGATTTGGGGGAAGGGACGAGAGAGCAGTACTTC.